The 19 T cell receptor beta chains below all came from one sample that was sequenced in a study of metastatic and nonmetastatic thyroid tumors. There were no patients who had received any treatment before thyroid surgery. TCRdb reanalyzed the PCR reads via MiXCR. The sample consists of 30,000 to 35,000 clones, 25% to 30% of them appearing once. The sample was blood. Source of these receptors: a female donor with papillary thyroid cancer or a benign thyroid nodule (not recorded which). Some clones in this sample may be carry-over from other donors' samples.

This clone has more than one count but fewer than ten. The genes are TRBV6-2 or TRBV6-3 and TRBJ1-2; TRBD1 might be the D (5 bases). Germline V lookup: CDR1 MNHEY, CDR2 SVGEGT. The CDR3 spans 13 residues. V gave up 5 bases and J gave up 2 bases, with 9 bases separating them. CDR3 sequence (DNA): TGTGCCAGCAGTCAACAGGCCAACTATGGCTACACCTTC. This encodes CASSQQANYGYTF.

The CDR3 sequence is CASSIVGKNYGYTF. The CDR3 bases are TGTGCCAGTAGTATAGTTGGCAAGAACTATGGCTACACCTTC. This rearrangement joins TRBV19 to TRBJ1-2, with unresolved D. Trimming removed 1 base at V and 2 bases at J, with 8 bases between. This CDR3 spans 14 amino acids. CDR1 is LNHDA and CDR2 is SQIVND in the germline V gene (reference sequence).

This clone showed up just a few times. V and J are TRBV27 and TRBJ2-1; D unresolved. In germline, CDR1 is MNHEY, CDR2 SMNVEV (reference sequence). The CDR3 extends over 12 amino acids. Trimming took 0 bases from V and 10 from J, leaving 7 bases between them. The CDR3 sequence: CASSLSVGEQFF. The DNA of the CDR3 is TGTGCCAGCAGTTTATCGGTAGGGGAGCAGTTCTTC.

This clone was detected many times. The chain employs TRBV10-1 and TRBJ2-3, with a weak D call TRBD1 (6 bases). Deletions cut 8 bases from V and 5 bases from J, with 23 bases between. The CDR3 contains 16 residues. The germline V gene has CDR1 WNHNN and CDR2 SYGVQD (reference sequence). The CDR3 loop reads CASLTRQVGCGDTQYF. The CDR3 region has the DNA TGCGCCAGCCTAACTCGACAGGTCGGTTGTGGAGATACGCAGTATTTT.

The gene calls are TRBV20-1 and TRBJ1-3; D ambiguous. The CDR3 runs to 14 residues. V was clipped by 3 bases and J by 0 bases, with 9 bases between them. CDR1 and CDR2 from the germline V gene are DFQATT and SNEGSKA (reference sequence). The CDR3 here is CSARSGLSGNTIYF. The CDR3, as DNA: TGCAGTGCTAGGTCCGGACTCTCTGGAAACACCATATATTTT.

As concerns this clone: Mismatch with germline at one junction end may stem from a read error. The chain combines TRBV7-2 with TRBJ1-5; D is ambiguous. Germline V gives CDR1 SGHTA, CDR2 FQGNSA. This CDR3 region has 15 residues. The CDR3 region has the DNA TGTGCCTGCAGTTACCAGAGGGCCCAGAATCAGCCCCAGCATTTT. It is translated as CACSYQRAQNQPQHF.

This clone was counted many times. The chain employs TRBV28 and TRBJ2-4, with TRBD1 matching over 8 bases. Germline loops: CDR1 MDHEN, CDR2 SYDVKM. V lost 4 bases to trimming and J lost 5 bases; unmatched junction nucleotides: 7. The CDR3 has 15 residues. The CDR3 here is CASSSQGVGENIQYF. The CDR3 DNA reads as TGTGCCAGCAGTTCACAGGGGGTTGGAGAAAACATTCAGTACTTC.

This sequence joins TRBV19 and TRBJ1-5; D is undetermined. The CDR3 length is 13 residues. V dropped 5 bases and J dropped 10 bases, with 15 bases sitting between them. CDR1 is LNHDA, CDR2 SQIVND, per germline (reference sequence). The CDR3 region has the DNA TGTGCCAGTAGTCCGGTGTGGTACCATCCCCAGCATTTT. This encodes CASSPVWYHPQHF.

The chain employs TRBV5-6 and TRBJ1-1, with D hard to call. The CDR3 contains 14 residues. V lost 5 bases, J lost 5 bases, and 16 bases lay in between. Germline V gives CDR1 SGHDT, CDR2 YYEEEE. CDR3 nucleotide sequence: TGTGCCAGCAGTACCCGGAGGTACGGGACTGAAGCTTTCTTT. Amino acids: CASSTRRYGTEAFF.

This clone has at least ten counts. The chain has TRBV30 and TRBJ2-3; D is uncertain. Trimming took off 3 bases at V and 5 bases at J, with 15 bases between the two ends. The CDR3 has 14 amino acids. In germline, CDR1 is GTSNPN, CDR2 SVGIG (reference sequence). For the CDR3, the DNA is TGTGCCTGGAGCGTAGGGTACAAGGGAGATACGCAGTATTTT. Protein sequence: CAWSVGYKGDTQYF. The variable domain in full, completed from reference TRBV30 and TRBJ2-3, reads SQTIHQWPATLVQPVGSPLSLECTVEGTSNPNLYWYRQAAGRGLQLLFYSVGIGQISSEVPQNLSASRPQDRQFILSSKKLLLSDSGFYLCAWSVGYKGDTQYFGPGTRLTVL.

The chain is built from TRBV6-1 and TRBJ2-3; D might be TRBD2 (5 bases). Germline CDR1 is MNHNS and CDR2 is SASEGT. Trimming cost V 5 bases and J 2 bases, with 17 bases left between them. This CDR3 is 16 amino acids long. CDR3 DNA: TGTGCCAGCAGTACCTTAGCGTGGCGGAACACAGATACGCAGTATTTT. Its translation is CASSTLAWRNTDTQYF.

The chain links TRBV14 to TRBJ2-3; 8 bases line up with TRBD1. V was clipped by 6 bases and J by 8 bases; unmatched bases: 10. CDR1 and CDR2 (germline): SGHDN, FVKESK. This CDR3 comprises 14 residues. The CDR3 region is CASRPLQGARTQYF. CDR3 coding DNA: TGTGCCAGCAGACCGCTCCAGGGGGCACGTACGCAGTATTTT.

The chain is built from TRBV20-1 and TRBJ1-6; unclear D gene. Trimming removed 4 bases at V and 4 bases at J, with 14 bases between. The CDR3 sequence is 15 residues long. CDR1 and CDR2 (germline): DFQATT, SNEGSKA (reference sequence). The CDR3 nucleotides read TGCAGTGCTAAGGCAAACCCAGATTATAATTCACCCCTCCACTTT. As protein: CSAKANPDYNSPLHF.

This clone was recorded at least ten times. The rearrangement joins TRBV3-1 to TRBJ1-2; perhaps TRBD1 as D (6 bases). CDR3 length: 19 amino acids. V was trimmed by 0 bases and J by 4 bases, leaving 24 bases between them. CDR1 LGHDT and CDR2 YNNKEL come from the germline V gene (reference sequence). As DNA, the CDR3 is TGTGCCAGCAGCCAAGATGTTTGGGGGGCGCAAGGCTATGGCTATGGCTACACCTTC. Amino acid sequence: CASSQDVWGAQGYGYGYTF. Variable domain in full (rest from reference TRBV3-1 and TRBJ1-2): DTAVSQTPKYLVTQMGNDKSIKCEQNLGHDTMYWYKQDSKKFLKIMFSYNNKELIINETVPNRFSPKSPDKAHLNLHINSLELGDSAVYFCASSQDVWGAQGYGYGYTFGSGTRLTVV.

Details on this clone: Germline and junction disagree at one end, which may indicate a read error. This chain links TRBV5-1 with TRBJ1-1, with D perhaps matching TRBD1 (6 bases). CDR3 size: 14 residues. From germline, CDR1 is SGHRS and CDR2 YFSETQ. CDR3 protein: CASSLNGGLTEAFF. As DNA, the CDR3 is TGCGCCAGCAGCTTGAATGGGGGGCTGACTGAGGCTTTCTTT.

Comment on this clone: The CDR3 carries no conserved terminal phenylalanine or tryptophan, so it likely arises from a read error. Because the CDR3's place on the DNA is in doubt, the DNA is left out and the CDR3 is given as listed by TCRdb. The chain carries TRBV19 and TRBJ2-6; TRBD2, as called in the table, went unchecked against the DNA. Germline V gene sequence: CDR1 LNHDA, CDR2 SQIVND (reference sequence). The CDR3 totals 8 residues, both ends included. The CDR3: CASSRPRG.

The chain uses TRBV28 and TRBJ2-7; perhaps D is TRBD1 or TRBD2 (5 bases each). This CDR3 is 13 amino acids long. The V end lost 8 bases, the J end lost 5 bases, and 16 bases lay between the germline ends. Germline V gene lookup returns CDR1 MDHEN and CDR2 SYDVKM. CDR3 in DNA: TGTGCCAGCGGTCCGGGGCTCGGGGACGAGCAGTACTTC. As protein: CASGPGLGDEQYF.

This clone showed up many times. J is TRBJ1-1 and V is TRBV30; TRBD1 is a possible D gene (5 bases). Trimming removed 2 bases at V and 1 base at J, with 14 bases between. The germline gives CDR1 GTSNPN, CDR2 SVGIG (reference sequence). The CDR3 is made up of 15 amino acids. The CDR3 is CAWSFGAGGNTEAFF. The CDR3, as DNA: TGTGCCTGGAGTTTTGGGGCCGGGGGGAACACTGAAGCTTTCTTT.

This chain connects TRBV11-2 to TRBJ1-4; 9 positions agree with TRBD1. V gave up 7 bases and J gave up 10 bases; unmatched junction bases: 13. The CDR3 has 15 residues. Germline CDR1 is SGHAT and CDR2 is FQNNGV. The DNA of the CDR3 is TGTGCCAGCACACCGGGACAGGGTTGGACTGGAAAACTGTTTTTT. Its translation is CASTPGQGWTGKLFF.